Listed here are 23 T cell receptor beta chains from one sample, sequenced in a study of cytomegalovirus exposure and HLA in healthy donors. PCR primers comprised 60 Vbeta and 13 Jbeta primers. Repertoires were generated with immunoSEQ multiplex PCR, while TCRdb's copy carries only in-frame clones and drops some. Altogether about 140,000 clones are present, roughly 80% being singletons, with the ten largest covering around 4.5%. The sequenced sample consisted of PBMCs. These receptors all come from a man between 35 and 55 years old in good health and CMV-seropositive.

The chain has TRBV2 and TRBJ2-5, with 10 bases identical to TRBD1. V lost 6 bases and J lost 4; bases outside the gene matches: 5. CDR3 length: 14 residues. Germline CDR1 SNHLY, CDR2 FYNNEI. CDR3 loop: CASRGQGLGETQYF. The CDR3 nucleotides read TGTGCCAGCAGGGGACAGGGGCTCGGAGAGACCCAGTACTTC.

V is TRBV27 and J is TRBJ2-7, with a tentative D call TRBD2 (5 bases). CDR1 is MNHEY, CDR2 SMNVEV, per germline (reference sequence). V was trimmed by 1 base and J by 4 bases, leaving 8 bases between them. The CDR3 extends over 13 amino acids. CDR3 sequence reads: CASSLYRGYEQYF. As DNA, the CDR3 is TGTGCCAGCAGTTTATACCGGGGTTACGAGCAGTACTTC.

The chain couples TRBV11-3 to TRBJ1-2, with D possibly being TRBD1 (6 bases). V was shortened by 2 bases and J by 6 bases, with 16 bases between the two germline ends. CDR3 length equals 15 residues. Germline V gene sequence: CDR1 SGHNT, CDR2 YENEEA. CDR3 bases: TGTGCCAGCAGCTTAAGGCCAGGGGTCCTAAATGGCTACACCTTC. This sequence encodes CASSLRPGVLNGYTF.

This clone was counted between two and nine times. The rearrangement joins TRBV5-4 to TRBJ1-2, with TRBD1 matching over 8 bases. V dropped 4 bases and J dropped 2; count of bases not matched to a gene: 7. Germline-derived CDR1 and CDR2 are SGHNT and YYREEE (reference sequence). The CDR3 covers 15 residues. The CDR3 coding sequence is TGTGCCAGCAGCCCCATGACAGGGGACAACTATGGCTACACCTTC. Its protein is CASSPMTGDNYGYTF.

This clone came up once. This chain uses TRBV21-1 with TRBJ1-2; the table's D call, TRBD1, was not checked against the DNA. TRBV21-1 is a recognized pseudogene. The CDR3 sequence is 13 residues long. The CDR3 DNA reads TGTGCCAGCAGGGTACCGGCAGGCTGCGGCTACACCTTC. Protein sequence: CASRVPAGCGYTF.

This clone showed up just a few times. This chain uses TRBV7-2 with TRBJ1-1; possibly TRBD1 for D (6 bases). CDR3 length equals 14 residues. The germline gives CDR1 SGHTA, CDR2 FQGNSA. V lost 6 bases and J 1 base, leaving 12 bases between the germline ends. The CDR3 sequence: CASRPTGRNTEAFF. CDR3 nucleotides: TGTGCCAGCAGGCCGACAGGCAGGAACACTGAAGCTTTCTTT.

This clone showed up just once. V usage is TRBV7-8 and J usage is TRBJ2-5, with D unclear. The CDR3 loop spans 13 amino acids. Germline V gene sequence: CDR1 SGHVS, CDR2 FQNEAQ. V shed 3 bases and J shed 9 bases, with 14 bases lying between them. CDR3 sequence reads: CASSFLEQWAQYF. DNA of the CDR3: TGTGCCAGCAGCTTTTTGGAGCAGTGGGCCCAGTACTTC. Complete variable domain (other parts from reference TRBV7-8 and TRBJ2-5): GAGVSQSPRYKVAKRGQDVALRCDPISGHVSLFWYQQALGQGPEFLTYFQNEAQLDKSGLPSDRFFAERPEGSVSTLKIQRTQQEDSAVYLCASSFLEQWAQYFGPGTRLLVL.

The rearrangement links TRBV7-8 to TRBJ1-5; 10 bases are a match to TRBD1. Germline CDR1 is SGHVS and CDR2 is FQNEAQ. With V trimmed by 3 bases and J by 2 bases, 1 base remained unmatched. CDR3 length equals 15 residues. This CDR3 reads CASSFGTGGNQPQHF. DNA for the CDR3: TGTGCCAGCAGCTTCGGGACAGGGGGCAATCAGCCCCAGCATTTT.

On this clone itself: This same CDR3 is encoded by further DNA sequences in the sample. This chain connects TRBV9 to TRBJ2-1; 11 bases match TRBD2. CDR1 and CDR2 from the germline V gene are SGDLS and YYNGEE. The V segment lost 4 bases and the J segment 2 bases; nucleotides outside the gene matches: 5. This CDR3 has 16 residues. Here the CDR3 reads CASSRGTSGTYNEQFF. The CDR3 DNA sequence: TGTGCCAGCAGCAGGGGGACTAGCGGTACCTACAATGAGCAGTTCTTC.

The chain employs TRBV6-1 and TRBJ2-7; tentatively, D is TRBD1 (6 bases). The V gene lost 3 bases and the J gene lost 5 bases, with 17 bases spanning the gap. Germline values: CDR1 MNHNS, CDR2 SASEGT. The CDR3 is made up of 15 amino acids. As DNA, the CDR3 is TGTGCCAGCAGTGAGCCCGGGACAAGCCTCAACGAGCAGTACTTC. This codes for CASSEPGTSLNEQYF.

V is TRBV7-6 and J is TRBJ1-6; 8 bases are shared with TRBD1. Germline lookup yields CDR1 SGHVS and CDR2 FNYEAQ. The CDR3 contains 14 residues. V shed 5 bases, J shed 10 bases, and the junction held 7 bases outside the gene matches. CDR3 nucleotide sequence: TGTGCCAGCAGCAATGGACAGGGAGGGTCACCCCTCCACTTT. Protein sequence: CASSNGQGGSPLHF.

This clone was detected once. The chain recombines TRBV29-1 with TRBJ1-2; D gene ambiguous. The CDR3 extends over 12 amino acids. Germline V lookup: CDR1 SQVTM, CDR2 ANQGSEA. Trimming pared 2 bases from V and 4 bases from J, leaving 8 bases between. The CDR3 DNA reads TGCAGCGTTGAATCGTACGGCTATGGCTACACCTTC. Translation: CSVESYGYGYTF.

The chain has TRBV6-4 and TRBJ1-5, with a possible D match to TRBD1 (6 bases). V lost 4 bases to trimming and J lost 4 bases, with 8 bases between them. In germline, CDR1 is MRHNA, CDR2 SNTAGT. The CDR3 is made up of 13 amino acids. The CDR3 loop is CASSAQGNQPQHF. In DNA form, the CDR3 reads TGTGCCAGCAGTGCACAGGGAAATCAGCCCCAGCATTTT.

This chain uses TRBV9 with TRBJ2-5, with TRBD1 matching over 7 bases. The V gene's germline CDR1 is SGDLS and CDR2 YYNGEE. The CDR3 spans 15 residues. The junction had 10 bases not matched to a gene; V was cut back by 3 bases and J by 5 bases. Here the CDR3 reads CASSARQGLGETQYF. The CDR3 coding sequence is TGTGCCAGCAGCGCTCGACAGGGCCTAGGGGAGACCCAGTACTTC.

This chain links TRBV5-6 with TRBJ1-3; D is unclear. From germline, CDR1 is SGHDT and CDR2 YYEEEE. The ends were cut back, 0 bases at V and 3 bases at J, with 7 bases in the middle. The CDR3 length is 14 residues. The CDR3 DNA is TGTGCCAGCAGCTTGGGAGGGCTTGGAAACACCATATATTTT. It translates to CASSLGGLGNTIYF.

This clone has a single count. CDR3 coding DNA: TGTGCCAGCAGGGAACCGGGACTAGCGGTTACCGGGGAGCTGTTTTTT. It encodes CASREPGLAVTGELFF. This chain uses TRBV7-2 with TRBJ2-2, with 11 bases fitting TRBD2. V shed 6 bases and J 5 bases; nucleotides not matched to a gene: 8. The V gene's germline CDR1 is SGHTA and CDR2 FQGNSA. The CDR3 is made up of 16 amino acids. The full variable domain, rest sourced from reference TRBV7-2 and TRBJ2-2, is GAGVSQSPSNKVTEKGKDVELRCDPISGHTALYWYRQSLGQGLEFLIYFQGNSAPDKSGLPSDRFSAERTGGSVSTLTIQRTQQEDSAVYLCASREPGLAVTGELFFGEGSRLTVL.

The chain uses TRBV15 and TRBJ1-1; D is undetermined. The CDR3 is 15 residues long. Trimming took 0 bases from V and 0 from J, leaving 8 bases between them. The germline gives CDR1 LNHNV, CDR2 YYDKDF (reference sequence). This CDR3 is CATSRDRVMNTEAFF. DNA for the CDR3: TGTGCCACCAGCAGAGATCGGGTAATGAACACTGAAGCTTTCTTT.

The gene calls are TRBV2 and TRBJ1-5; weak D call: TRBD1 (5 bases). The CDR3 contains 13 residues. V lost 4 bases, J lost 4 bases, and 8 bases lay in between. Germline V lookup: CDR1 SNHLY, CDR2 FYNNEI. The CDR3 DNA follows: TGTGCCAGCAGTGGACAGAAAAATCAGCCCCAGCATTTT. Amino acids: CASSGQKNQPQHF.

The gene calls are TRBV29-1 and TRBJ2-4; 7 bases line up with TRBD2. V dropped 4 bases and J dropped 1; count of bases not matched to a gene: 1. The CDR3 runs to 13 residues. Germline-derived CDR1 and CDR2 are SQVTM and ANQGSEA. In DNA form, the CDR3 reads TGCAGCGTTGTTAGCGGGGCCAAAAACATTCAGTACTTC. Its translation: CSVVSGAKNIQYF.

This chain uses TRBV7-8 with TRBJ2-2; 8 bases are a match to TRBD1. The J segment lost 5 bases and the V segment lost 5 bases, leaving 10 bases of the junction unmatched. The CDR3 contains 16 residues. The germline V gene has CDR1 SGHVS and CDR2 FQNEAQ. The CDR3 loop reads CASSGRTGLSTGELFF. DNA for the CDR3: TGTGCCAGCAGCGGCAGGACAGGGCTCTCTACCGGGGAGCTGTTTTTT.

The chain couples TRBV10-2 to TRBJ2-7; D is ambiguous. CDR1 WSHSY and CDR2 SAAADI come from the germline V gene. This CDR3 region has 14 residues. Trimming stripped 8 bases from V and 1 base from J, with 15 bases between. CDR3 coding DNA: TGCGCCAGCCTGGCTAGGCAACTATCCTACGAGCAGTACTTC. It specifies CASLARQLSYEQYF.

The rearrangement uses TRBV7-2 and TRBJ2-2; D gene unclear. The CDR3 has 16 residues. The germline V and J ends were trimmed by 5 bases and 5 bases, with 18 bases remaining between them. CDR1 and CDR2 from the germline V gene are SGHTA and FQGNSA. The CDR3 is CASSLRRPGETGELFF. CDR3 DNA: TGTGCCAGCAGCCTCCGACGGCCCGGAGAGACCGGGGAGCTGTTTTTT.

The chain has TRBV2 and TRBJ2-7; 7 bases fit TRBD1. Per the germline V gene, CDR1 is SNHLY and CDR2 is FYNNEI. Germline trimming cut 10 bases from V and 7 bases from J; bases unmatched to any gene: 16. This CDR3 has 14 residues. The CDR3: CAINHRTGPAEQYF. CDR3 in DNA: TGTGCCATAAATCACCGGACAGGTCCGGCTGAGCAGTACTTC.